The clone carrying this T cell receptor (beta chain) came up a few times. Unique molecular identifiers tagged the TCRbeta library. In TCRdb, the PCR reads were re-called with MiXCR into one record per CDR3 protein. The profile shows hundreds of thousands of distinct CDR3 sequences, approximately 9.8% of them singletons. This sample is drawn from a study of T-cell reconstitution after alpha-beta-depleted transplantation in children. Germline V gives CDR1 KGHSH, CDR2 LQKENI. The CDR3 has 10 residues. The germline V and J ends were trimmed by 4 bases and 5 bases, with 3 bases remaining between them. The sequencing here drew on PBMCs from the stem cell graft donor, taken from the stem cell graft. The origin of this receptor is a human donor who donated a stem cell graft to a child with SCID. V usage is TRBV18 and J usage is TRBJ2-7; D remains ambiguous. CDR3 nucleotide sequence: TGTGCCAGCTCACAAGACGAGCAGTACTTC. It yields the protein CASSQDEQYF.